This T cell receptor beta chain was captured in a study of blood T cell repertoires in COVID-19. Across the whole study: Samples taken during acute and convalescent COVID-19 were collected in the United States, Italy and Spain. PBMCs, B-cell-depleted T cells, or T cells were the source of the cDNA or gDNA that made up the material.

How the authors handled the data: How many nucleated cells were present was estimated from reference gene primer amplification. Clones were read by immunoSEQ multiplex PCR, and TCRdb kept only the in-frame ones, dropping some. V and J calls plus clone size are reproduced from that table; the DNA served to infer D and trimming. The sample gives about 230,000 clones, around 80% of which show up once; approximately 1.3% is in the top ten. V was clipped by 5 bases and J by 6 bases; unmatched bases: 3. The CDR3 length is 12 residues. Germline V gene lookup returns CDR1 SGHAT and CDR2 FQNNGV. The rearrangement links TRBV11-2 to TRBJ1-2; TRBD1 matches 7 bases. The sequence came from a woman in her 40s who had recovered from COVID-19. The sample comprised peripheral blood. The CDR3 region has the DNA TGTGCCAGCAGCGAGACAGGGAATGGCTACACCTTC. Encoded protein: CASSETGNGYTF.